What follows describes a single TCR beta chain. Its target is not known. This sample was included in a study of post-analysis software for immune sequencing data. Overall study context: Relapsing-remitting, secondary progressive and progressive-relapsing multiple sclerosis courses were included. The study's findings and limits: For normalized Chao1 diversity, multiple sclerosis patients scored significantly lower than controls did. In patients, TRBV5-6, TRBV5-1 and TRBV20-1 belonged to several TRBV segments found more frequently than in controls. Strong co-clustering by F measure was seen for same-batch samples.

Per the germline V gene, CDR1 is SGHAT and CDR2 is FQNNGV. V lost 5 bases and J 1 base, leaving 22 bases between the germline ends. The CDR3 consists of 18 residues. Unique molecular identifiers tagged the TCR beta cDNA libraries. The source material, 1 to 10 million T cells, gave rise to about 490,000 cDNA molecules. TCRdb fed the PCR reads into MiXCR, producing one record per CDR3 protein. The sample lists approximately 660,000 distinct CDR3 sequences, approximately 59% occurring once. The sample consisted of blood. The V gene is TRBV11-2, the J gene TRBJ2-3, with D maybe TRBD2 (6 bases). The receptor comes from a girl aged 2 to 10 with multiple sclerosis. The CDR3 region is CASSPLRLSLAGTDTQYF. For the CDR3, the DNA is TGTGCCAGCAGCCCTCTGCGTCTCTCACTAGCTGGCACAGATACGCAGTATTTT.